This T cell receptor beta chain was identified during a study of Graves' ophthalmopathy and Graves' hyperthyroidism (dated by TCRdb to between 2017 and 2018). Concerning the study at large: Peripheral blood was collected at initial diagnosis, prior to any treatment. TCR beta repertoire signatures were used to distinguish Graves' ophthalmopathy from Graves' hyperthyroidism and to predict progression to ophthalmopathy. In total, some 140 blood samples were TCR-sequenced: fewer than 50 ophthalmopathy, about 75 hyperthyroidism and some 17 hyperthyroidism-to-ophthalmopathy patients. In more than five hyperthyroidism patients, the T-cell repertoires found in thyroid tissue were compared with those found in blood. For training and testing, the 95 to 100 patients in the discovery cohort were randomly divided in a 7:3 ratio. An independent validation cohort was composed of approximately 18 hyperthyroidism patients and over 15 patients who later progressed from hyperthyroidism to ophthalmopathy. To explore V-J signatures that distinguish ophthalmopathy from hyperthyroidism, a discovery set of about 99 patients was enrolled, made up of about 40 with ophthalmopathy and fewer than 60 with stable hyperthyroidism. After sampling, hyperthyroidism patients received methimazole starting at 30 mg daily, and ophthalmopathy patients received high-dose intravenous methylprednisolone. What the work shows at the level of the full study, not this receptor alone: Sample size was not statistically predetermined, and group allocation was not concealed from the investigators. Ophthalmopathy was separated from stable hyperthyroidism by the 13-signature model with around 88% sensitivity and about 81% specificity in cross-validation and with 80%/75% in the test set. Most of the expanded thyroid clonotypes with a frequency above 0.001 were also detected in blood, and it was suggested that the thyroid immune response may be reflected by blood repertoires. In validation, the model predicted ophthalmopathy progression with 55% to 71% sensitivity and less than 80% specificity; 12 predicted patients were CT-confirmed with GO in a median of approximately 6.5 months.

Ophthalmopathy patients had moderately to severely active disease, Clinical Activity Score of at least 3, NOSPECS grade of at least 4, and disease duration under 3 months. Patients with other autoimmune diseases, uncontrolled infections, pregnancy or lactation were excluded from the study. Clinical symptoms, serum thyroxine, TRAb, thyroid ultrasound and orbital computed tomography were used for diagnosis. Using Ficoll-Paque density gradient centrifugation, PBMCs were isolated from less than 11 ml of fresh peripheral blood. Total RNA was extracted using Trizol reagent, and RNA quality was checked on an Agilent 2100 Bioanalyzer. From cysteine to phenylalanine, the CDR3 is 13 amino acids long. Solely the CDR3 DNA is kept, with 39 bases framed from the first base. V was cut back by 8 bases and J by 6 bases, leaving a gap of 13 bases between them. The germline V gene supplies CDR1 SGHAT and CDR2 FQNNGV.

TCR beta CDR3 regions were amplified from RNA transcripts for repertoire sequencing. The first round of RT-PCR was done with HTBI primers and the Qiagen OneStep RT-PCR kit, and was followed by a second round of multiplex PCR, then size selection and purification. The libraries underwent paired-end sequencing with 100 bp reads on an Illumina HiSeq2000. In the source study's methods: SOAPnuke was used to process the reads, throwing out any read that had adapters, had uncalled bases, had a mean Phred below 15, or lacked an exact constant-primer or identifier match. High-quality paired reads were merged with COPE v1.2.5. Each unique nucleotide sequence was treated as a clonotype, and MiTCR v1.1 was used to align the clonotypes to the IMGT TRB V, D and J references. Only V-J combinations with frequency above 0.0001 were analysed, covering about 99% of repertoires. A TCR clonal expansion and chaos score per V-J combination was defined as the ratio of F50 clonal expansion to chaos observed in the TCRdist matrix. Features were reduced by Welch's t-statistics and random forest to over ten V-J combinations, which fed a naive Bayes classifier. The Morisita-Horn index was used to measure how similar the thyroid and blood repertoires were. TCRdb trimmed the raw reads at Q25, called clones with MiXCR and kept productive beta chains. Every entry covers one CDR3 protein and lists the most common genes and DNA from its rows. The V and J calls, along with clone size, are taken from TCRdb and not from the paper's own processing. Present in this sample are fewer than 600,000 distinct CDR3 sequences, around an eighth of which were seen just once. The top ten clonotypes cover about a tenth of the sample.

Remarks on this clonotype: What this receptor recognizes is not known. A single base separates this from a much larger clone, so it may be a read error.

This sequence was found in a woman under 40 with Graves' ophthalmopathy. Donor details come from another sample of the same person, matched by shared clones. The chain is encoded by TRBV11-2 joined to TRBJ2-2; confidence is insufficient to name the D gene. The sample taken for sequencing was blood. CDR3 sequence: CASGRGSAGELFF. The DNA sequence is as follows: TGTGCCAGCGGCAGAGGAAGCGCCGGGGAGCTGTTTTTT.